The entry below gives a single TCR beta chain sequence along with its context. The data stem from a study of blood T cell repertoires in COVID-19. Those enrolled, adults aged roughly 18 to 89 years, came from fewer than 25 US areas. Participant reports of clinical history set cohort assignment. In the original processing: The assay estimated nucleated cells by amplifying reference gene primers. Profiling relied on immunoSEQ multiplex PCR, and the TCRdb table lists in-frame clones only, not all of them. The V and J calls and the clone size are those of that table, but D and trimming were determined from the DNA. Found here are a few hundred thousand clones, just under 90% of them singletons; the top ten hold more than 9%. CDR1 GTSNPN and CDR2 SVGIG come from the germline V gene (reference sequence). This CDR3 has 13 amino acids. V lost 5 bases to trimming and J lost 8 bases, with 16 bases between them.

Sequencing was carried out using PBMCs or T cells enriched from blood (not recorded which). This TCR derives from a woman aged 25 to 45 who had recovered from COVID-19. The chain combines TRBV30 with TRBJ1-3; D perhaps matches TRBD1 (6 bases). The CDR3 reads CAWDSTGFDTIYF. The CDR3 DNA reads TGTGCCTGGGACAGTACAGGGTTTGACACCATATATTTT.